This T cell receptor (beta chain) was recorded in a study of T-cell reconstitution after alpha-beta-depleted transplantation in children. The germline V and J ends were trimmed by 5 bases and 5 bases, with 9 bases remaining between them. This CDR3 has 13 residues. Germline lookup yields CDR1 KGHDR and CDR2 SFDVKD. This clonotype has more than one count but fewer than ten. The TCRbeta library incorporated unique molecular identifiers. TCRdb recomputed calls from the PCR reads with MiXCR, one row per CDR3 protein. The sample records 600,000 to 700,000 distinct CDR3 sequences, 16% being singletons. The sequenced sample was PBMCs from the stem cell graft donor, obtained from the stem cell graft. The rearrangement joins TRBV24-1 to TRBJ2-1; tentatively, D is TRBD1 or TRBD2 (5 bases each). The receptor's source is a human donor who donated a stem cell graft to a child with acute myeloid leukemia. Here the CDR3 DNA reads TGTGCCACCAGTGCAGGGACCAACAATGAGCAGTTCTTC. This encodes CATSAGTNNEQFF.